The clone carrying this T cell receptor beta chain was seen only a few times. Its antigen is as yet unknown. The data originate from a study of T-cell memory formation after mild COVID-19. Findings and limits, study-wide: Later expanders leaned CD4+, whereas clones that contracted between day 15 and 85 were balanced CD4/CD8.

Via MiXCR, TCRdb re-called the 5' RACE reads, giving one row per CDR3 protein. The sample has approximately 400,000 distinct CDR3 sequences; 24% are singletons. Germline CDR1 is SGHVS and CDR2 is FNYEAQ. The V end lost 5 bases, the J end lost 4 bases, and 16 bases lay between the germline ends. The CDR3 is 15 amino acids. This receptor was obtained from an adult woman who had mild COVID-19 (a few samples of this study predate the infection). Cell type and time point are not known. The sequenced material came from PBMCs or a T cell subset sorted from them (not recorded which). The chain has TRBV7-6 and TRBJ2-3; no clear D gene. In DNA, the CDR3 is TGTGCCAGCAGCGCTATCTTGGGTGGAGCAGATACGCAGTATTTT. Translating it yields CASSAILGGADTQYF.